The 9 T cell receptor beta chains given below trace back to one sample, sequenced in a study of cytomegalovirus exposure and HLA in healthy donors (dated by TCRdb to about 2017). The library was produced with the immunoSEQ multiplex PCR assay. The multiplex PCR relied on a mix of 60 forward primers for TCR Vbeta segments and 13 reverse primers for TCR Jbeta segments. In its TCRdb copy, this immuneACCESS table keeps in-frame sequences only and misses some clones. Where compared with another copy, unresolved V genes explain less than half of these, and the others have no known cause. The sample table records some 180,000 clones; 77% of these occur just once. The ten most abundant clones make up around 3.5% of the sample. Sequences were obtained from PBMCs. These receptors all come from a woman in her sixties in good health and CMV-seropositive.

The V gene is TRBV10-3, the J gene TRBJ2-2; possible D gene TRBD1, 6 bases. From germline, CDR1 is ENHRY and CDR2 SYGVKD. V lost 4 bases, J lost 4 bases, and 16 bases lay in between. This CDR3 contains 16 residues. The CDR3 coding sequence is TGTGCCATCAGTGGTATACAGGGTTTGGTCACCGGGGAGCTGTTTTTT. This sequence encodes CAISGIQGLVTGELFF.

The chain carries TRBV6-5 and TRBJ2-1; TRBD2 agrees at 7 bases. Germline-derived CDR1 and CDR2 are MNHEY and SVGAGI. The CDR3 is made up of 13 amino acids. The J segment lost 10 bases and the V segment lost 0 bases, leaving 3 bases of the junction unmatched. CDR3 amino acids: CASSYSGGGEQFF. For the CDR3, the DNA is TGTGCCAGCAGTTACTCTGGGGGGGGAGAGCAGTTCTTC.

This chain links TRBV27 with TRBJ2-5; tentative D call: TRBD1 (5 bases). Per germline, CDR1 MNHEY and CDR2 SMNVEV (reference sequence). The CDR3 is made up of 13 amino acids. V was shortened by 6 bases and J by 2 bases, with 10 bases between the two germline ends. The CDR3 DNA reads TGTGCCAGCAGATCGACAGTACAAGAGACCCAGTACTTC. Amino acid sequence: CASRSTVQETQYF.

This chain joins TRBV18 and TRBJ1-1, with 7 positions matching TRBD1. This CDR3 spans 15 amino acids. V shed 4 bases and J 1 base; nucleotides not matched to a gene: 6. Germline CDR1 and CDR2: KGHSH and LQKENI. CDR3 sequence reads: CASSRRDRQNTEAFF. CDR3 nucleotides: TGTGCCAGCTCACGCCGGGACAGACAGAACACTGAAGCTTTCTTT.

Worth noting for this clone: Sequence at one end of the junction differs from germline and may be a read error. This chain connects TRBV7-8 to TRBJ2-3, with 9 bases lining up with TRBD2. The CDR3 has 16 amino acids. From germline, CDR1 is SGHVS and CDR2 FQNEAQ. The CDR3 reads CASSLVGGTSRDTQYF. CDR3 sequence (DNA): TGTGCCAGCAGCTTAGTAGGTGGGACTAGCAGAGATACGCAGTATTTT.

The gene calls are TRBV28 and TRBJ1-1, with D tentatively TRBD1 (5 bases). Germline lookup yields CDR1 MDHEN and CDR2 SYDVKM. The V end was cut by 3 bases, the J end by 6 bases, with 8 bases between. The CDR3 runs 12 residues. The CDR3 nucleotides read TGTGCCAGCAGTTTGCGGGGCGCTGAAGCTTTCTTT. Amino acid sequence: CASSLRGAEAFF.

The chain has TRBV19 and TRBJ2-5, with D possibly TRBD1 on 5 matching bases. Trimming stripped 5 bases from V and 3 bases from J, with 10 bases between. Germline-derived CDR1 and CDR2 are LNHDA and SQIVND (reference sequence). This CDR3 is built from 13 residues. The chain's CDR3 is CASSPSREETQYF. CDR3 bases: TGTGCCAGTAGTCCCAGCAGGGAAGAGACCCAGTACTTC.

With regard to this clone: Germline and junction disagree at one end, which may indicate a read error. The J gene is TRBJ1-1, the V gene TRBV6-5; 10 nucleotides match TRBD1. Germline V CDR1 and CDR2: MNHEY, SVGAGI. The CDR3 is 16 residues long. CDR3 loop: CAGSYVGQGRNTEAFF. CDR3 DNA sequence: TGTGCCGGCAGTTACGTGGGACAGGGGAGGAACACTGAAGCTTTCTTT.

The CDR3 sequence is CASSRNAGGGTGELFF. The CDR3 DNA follows: TGTGCCAGCAGCCGCAACGCGGGAGGTGGCACCGGGGAGCTGTTTTTT. V is TRBV9 and J is TRBJ2-2; 8 bases agree with TRBD2. This CDR3 spans 16 amino acids. Germline trimming cut 4 bases from V and 4 bases from J; bases unmatched to any gene: 9. Per the germline V gene, CDR1 is SGDLS and CDR2 is YYNGEE. Variable domain in full (rest from reference TRBV9 and TRBJ2-2): DSGVTQTPKHLITATGQRVTLRCSPRSGDLSVYWYQQSLDQGLQFLIQYYNGEERAKGNILERFSAQQFPDLHSELNLSSLELGDSALYFCASSRNAGGGTGELFFGEGSRLTVL.